A selection of T cell receptor beta chains follows, all from one sample in a study of PD-1 blockade in classical Hodgkin lymphoma. Generated by immunoSEQ multiplex PCR, the TCRdb table keeps only in-frame clones and is missing some. The table records tens of thousands of clones, approximately 78% of them present only once. The sequencing used peripheral blood mononuclear cells (PBMCs), collected before the second cycle of nivolumab. These receptors came from a human donor with classical Hodgkin lymphoma. The conserved cysteine and the conserved F or W are not part of the CDR3 here. Clone size is stated in some rows and not others, as once, few, many or a class when expanded.

CDR3aa	len	j_gene	abundance	v_gene
ASSRAGGLEDTQY	13	TRBJ2-3	-	TRBV6-4
ASSSHGGAFVYEQF	14	TRBJ2-1	-	TRBV5-1
ASSPKARLGGTGELF	15	TRBJ2-2	-	TRBV14
ASSSPNQRDTIY	12	TRBJ1-3	once	TRBV28
ASSLEGRSITDTQY	14	TRBJ2-3	-	TRBV5-1
ASSLGSGLLEAF	12	TRBJ1-1	-	TRBV5-5
ASSLDRGPQETQY	13	TRBJ2-5	-	TRBV27
ASSLAGQPQH	10	TRBJ1-5	-	TRBV27
ASSSNYRGINEKLF	14	TRBJ1-4	-	TRBV28
SSRQGGEQY	9	-	-	TRBV29-1
SVDPGTGRTEAF	12	TRBJ1-1	-	TRBV29-1
ASSTRQYTGELF	12	TRBJ2-2	once	TRBV9
ASSLARYFGNYT	12	TRBJ1-2	-	TRBV5-5
AISEGNYSPLH	11	TRBJ1-6	-	TRBV10-3
ASSPGGAQETQY	12	TRBJ2-5	few	TRBV7-2
ASSRGGDRRTEAF	13	TRBJ1-1	-	TRBV18
ASQGLGEQY	9	TRBJ2-7	-	TRBV6-5
ASSVWTSGDEQF	12	TRBJ2-1	-	TRBV9
ASSLTSGAGETQY	13	TRBJ2-5	-	TRBV7-2
ASSAGTPEAF	10	TRBJ1-1	-	TRBV2
ASSQLAGGCYEQY	13	TRBJ2-7	-	TRBV4-1
ASSILGWTEAF	11	TRBJ1-1	-	TRBV28
ASSSGGTSTDTQY	13	TRBJ2-3	-	TRBV19